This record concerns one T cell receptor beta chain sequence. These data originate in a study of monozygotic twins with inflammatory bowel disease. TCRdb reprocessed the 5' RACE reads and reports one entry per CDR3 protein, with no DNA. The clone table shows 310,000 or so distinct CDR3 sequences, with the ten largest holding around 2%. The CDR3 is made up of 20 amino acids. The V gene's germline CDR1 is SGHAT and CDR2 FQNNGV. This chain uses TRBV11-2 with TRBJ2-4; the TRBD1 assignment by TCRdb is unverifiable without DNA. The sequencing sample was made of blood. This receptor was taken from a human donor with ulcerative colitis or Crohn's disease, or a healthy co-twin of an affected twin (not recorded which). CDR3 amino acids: CASSSTTDRELPLAKNIQYF.